These 12 T cell receptor beta chains were all obtained from the same sample, sequenced in a study of blood T cell repertoires in COVID-19. TCRdb keeps only in-frame clones here, not all; method: immunoSEQ multiplex PCR. This sample has more than 300,000 clones; 88% occur once, and the top ten carry more than 1%. Sequences were obtained from PBMCs or T cells enriched from blood (not recorded which). All receptors come from a woman between 18 and 29 years old who had recovered from COVID-19.

The chain couples TRBV27 to TRBJ2-5; 11 positions agree with TRBD2. This CDR3 is built from 14 residues. Unmatched junction bases numbered 2, after V lost 3 bases and J lost 5 bases. Per the germline V gene, CDR1 is MNHEY and CDR2 is SMNVEV (reference sequence). The CDR3 DNA reads TGTGCCAGCAGTTTGGGACTAGCGGTTGAGACCCAGTACTTC. As protein: CASSLGLAVETQYF.

J is TRBJ2-5 and V is TRBV4-1; TRBD2 agrees at 12 bases. V gave up 3 bases and J gave up 2 bases; unmatched junction bases: 10. The CDR3 consists of 18 residues. CDR1 and CDR2 (germline): MGHRA, YSYEKL. Here the CDR3 reads CASSHALAGGLRQETQYF. The CDR3 region has the DNA TGCGCCAGCAGCCACGCACTAGCGGGGGGCCTGAGACAAGAGACCCAGTACTTC.

The V and J genes are TRBV7-8 and TRBJ1-5, with D possibly matching TRBD1 (6 bases). The CDR3 spans 17 residues. Germline CDR1 SGHVS, CDR2 FQNEAQ. The germline V and J ends were trimmed by 5 bases and 0 bases, with 17 bases remaining between them. In DNA, the CDR3 is TGTGCCAGCAGCCGCCCAAACAGGGACGGTAGCAATCAGCCCCAGCATTTT. It yields the protein CASSRPNRDGSNQPQHF.

This chain joins TRBV11-2 and TRBJ1-1; no firm D call. Trimming took off 5 bases at V and 4 bases at J, with 5 bases between the two ends. Germline V gene data show CDR1 as SGHAT and CDR2 as FQNNGV. This CDR3 has 11 residues. CDR3 sequence (DNA): TGTGCCAGCAGCCCCATCACTGAAGCTTTCTTT. Its protein is CASSPITEAFF.

The V gene is TRBV28, the J gene TRBJ2-2; the match to TRBD2 covers 7 bases. This CDR3 is 16 amino acids long. After removal of 6 bases from V and 6 bases from J, the junction contained 13 bases not matched to a gene. Germline CDR1 is MDHEN and CDR2 is SYDVKM. The CDR3 bases are TGTGCCAGCAGAGAACCACCTCGGGGAGGGCCCGGGGAGCTGTTTTTT. Its protein product is CASREPPRGGPGELFF.

This sequence joins TRBV9 and TRBJ1-5; D is unclear. Germline loops: CDR1 SGDLS, CDR2 YYNGEE. This CDR3 comprises 15 residues. Trimming removed 3 bases at V and 1 base at J, with 11 bases between. The CDR3 here is CASSADPGSNQPQHF. The DNA of the CDR3 is TGTGCCAGCAGCGCCGACCCGGGAAGCAATCAGCCCCAGCATTTT.

The chain has TRBV13 and TRBJ1-1, with D tentatively TRBD1 (6 bases). Germline values: CDR1 PRHDT, CDR2 FYEKMQ (reference sequence). V was cut by 6 bases and J by 7 bases, with 21 bases left in between. CDR3 length equals 15 residues. The CDR3 nucleotides read TGTGCCAGCAGAGGGGGAGGGGGGGTCCAGTTTGAAGCTTTCTTT. This translates into CASRGGGGVQFEAFF.

The chain joins TRBV2 to TRBJ1-1; D not resolved. The CDR3 extends over 13 amino acids. The germline V gene has CDR1 SNHLY and CDR2 FYNNEI. Trimming took 7 bases from V and 1 from J, leaving 10 bases between them. The CDR3 nucleotides read TGTGCCAGCATAGCTGAGGAGAACACTGAAGCTTTCTTT. The encoded protein is CASIAEENTEAFF.

About this clone itself: This sample also contains other DNA sequences that code for the same CDR3. V usage is TRBV7-9 and J usage is TRBJ2-1; no clear D. Trimming took 2 bases from V and 4 from J, leaving 3 bases between them. CDR3 size: 12 residues. The germline gives CDR1 SEHNR, CDR2 FQNEAQ (reference sequence). This chain's CDR3 is CASSLQYNEQFF. The CDR3 DNA sequence: TGTGCCAGCAGCTTACAGTACAATGAGCAGTTCTTC.

The chain combines TRBV3-1 (or the pseudogene TRBV3-2) with TRBJ1-4; D ambiguous. V gave up 4 bases and J gave up 2 bases, with 8 bases separating them. Germline values: CDR1 LGHDT, CDR2 YNNKEL (reference sequence). The CDR3 covers 14 residues. The CDR3 coding sequence is TGTGCCAGCAGCCCGACATGGACTAATGAAAAACTGTTTTTT. The encoded protein is CASSPTWTNEKLFF.

The DNA of the CDR3 is TGTGCCAGCAGCCCCCGGCCTGAGGAGGAGCAGTACTTC. Translated: CASSPRPEEEQYF. This rearrangement joins TRBV7-6 to TRBJ2-7; D is uncertain. CDR1 SGHVS and CDR2 FNYEAQ come from the germline V gene. This CDR3 contains 13 residues. Trimming shortened V by 5 bases and J by 7 bases, and 15 bases separated the two germline ends.

This chain uses TRBV6-6 with TRBJ2-5; 8 bases match TRBD2. The CDR3 contains 15 residues. In germline, CDR1 is MNHNY, CDR2 SVGAGI (reference sequence). The V and J ends lost 6 bases and 0 bases, in that order; junction bases with no gene match: 6. The CDR3 coding sequence is TGTGCCAGCAGGAAAATAGCGGGGAACCAAGAGACCCAGTACTTC. Its protein product is CASRKIAGNQETQYF.